The TCR beta chain under discussion was sequenced for a study of blood T cell repertoires in COVID-19. Study in general: T cells, B-cell-depleted T cells, or PBMCs provided the cDNA or gDNA that served as material.

This CDR3 is built from 16 residues. CDR1 and CDR2 (germline): SEHNR, FQNEAQ (reference sequence). Trimming took 5 bases from V and 0 from J; bases not matched to a gene: 9. The assay was immunoSEQ multiplex PCR, and TCRdb's table has in-frame clones only and misses some. The table records about 250,000 clones, under 90% of them present only once. This TCR was recovered from a man aged 35 to 55 who had recovered from COVID-19. Sequencing was performed on PBMCs or T cells enriched from blood (not recorded which). V gene TRBV7-9 combines with J gene TRBJ1-1, with 7 positions matching TRBD1. CDR3 sequence (DNA): TGTGCCAGCAGCCCTGGCCCGACAGGGATGAACACTGAAGCTTTCTTT. This encodes CASSPGPTGMNTEAFF.